This T cell receptor beta chain is from a study of T cell changes during pregnancy in multiple sclerosis. CDR1 and CDR2 from the germline V gene are MGHRA and YSYEKL. The CDR3 spans 16 residues. Trimming cost V 0 bases and J 0 bases; bases outside gene matches: 2. This table comes from immunoSEQ multiplex PCR, and its TCRdb copy is limited to in-frame clones, with some not included. The sample records roughly 55,000 clones, about nine tenths being singletons. The sequencing here drew on CD4+ T cells from peripheral blood mononuclear cells, taken after pregnancy. The clonotype comes from a female donor in good health, enrolled as a control in a pregnancy study. The chain is built from TRBV4-1 and TRBJ2-1; 7 nucleotides line up with TRBD1. The DNA for the CDR3 is TGCGCCAGCAGCCAAGATCGGGACAGCTCCTACAATGAGCAGTTCTTC. This sequence encodes CASSQDRDSSYNEQFF.